The source of this T cell receptor beta chain is a study of blood T cells in healthy people across ages. With a J-beta primer mix and a sample-barcoded 5' primer, a second PCR ran 7 to 11 cycles. TCRdb re-called the 5' RACE reads with MiXCR, one entry per CDR3 protein. Among roughly 800,000 distinct CDR3 sequences listed, roughly 26% were seen once. The CDR3 consists of 14 residues. V lost 3 bases and J 2 bases, leaving 10 bases between the germline ends. Germline-derived CDR1 and CDR2 are DFQATT and SNEGSKA (reference sequence). These data also formed part of another study, on T cells of mothers and their children.

The sequence was collected from a boy aged 10-17 years in good health. V and J are TRBV20-1 and TRBJ2-2, with D perhaps assigned TRBD1 or TRBD2 (5 bases each). Sequences were obtained from blood. CDR3 coding DNA: TGCAGTGCTAGGGGACCTATTAACACCGGGGAGCTGTTTTTT. Translation: CSARGPINTGELFF.